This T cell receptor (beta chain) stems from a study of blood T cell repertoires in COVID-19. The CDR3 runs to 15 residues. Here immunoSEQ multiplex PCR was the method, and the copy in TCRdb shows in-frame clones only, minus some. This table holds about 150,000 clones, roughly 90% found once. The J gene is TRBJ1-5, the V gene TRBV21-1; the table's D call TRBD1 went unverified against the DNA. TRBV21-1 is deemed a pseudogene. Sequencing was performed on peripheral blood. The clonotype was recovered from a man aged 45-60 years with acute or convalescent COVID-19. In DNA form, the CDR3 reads TGTGCCAGCAGCAAAAGACAGGGCGGCAATCAGCCCCAGCATTTT. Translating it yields CASSKRQGGNQPQHF.